The TCR beta chain under discussion was sequenced for a study of T cell responses to AZD1222 COVID-19 vaccine. As to this clone: What it recognizes is unknown.

Study-level points and caveats: Only six individuals given AZD1222 were seropositive at baseline. A mostly white British donor set with more females was recruited, and clonal diversity was possibly underestimated. Unmutated variant regions are reportedly targeted by nearly half of spike-specific TCRs. Spike as a whole was targeted by vaccine-associated CD4 TCRs, dominant at 160-218 and 743-854.

Using immunoSEQ multiplex PCR, the repertoire was profiled, and TCRdb retains in-frame clones only, with some absent. The top ten clones hold 3% to 4% of a sample with 130,000 to 150,000 clones, 88% of them seen once. Trimming at V came to 5 bases and at J to 3 bases, leaving 12 bases not matched to a gene. Germline loops: CDR1 SEHNR, CDR2 FQNEAQ (reference sequence). The length of the CDR3 is 17 residues. Sequenced here: peripheral blood, sampled on day 0 of MenACWY control vaccination. V gene TRBV7-9 combines with J gene TRBJ2-3; 9 bases line up with TRBD2. This TCR was recovered from an adult in good health. Written as DNA, the CDR3 is TGTGCCAGCAGCATAGGAATAGCGGGAGCAAAGACAGATACGCAGTATTTT. It yields the protein CASSIGIAGAKTDTQYF.